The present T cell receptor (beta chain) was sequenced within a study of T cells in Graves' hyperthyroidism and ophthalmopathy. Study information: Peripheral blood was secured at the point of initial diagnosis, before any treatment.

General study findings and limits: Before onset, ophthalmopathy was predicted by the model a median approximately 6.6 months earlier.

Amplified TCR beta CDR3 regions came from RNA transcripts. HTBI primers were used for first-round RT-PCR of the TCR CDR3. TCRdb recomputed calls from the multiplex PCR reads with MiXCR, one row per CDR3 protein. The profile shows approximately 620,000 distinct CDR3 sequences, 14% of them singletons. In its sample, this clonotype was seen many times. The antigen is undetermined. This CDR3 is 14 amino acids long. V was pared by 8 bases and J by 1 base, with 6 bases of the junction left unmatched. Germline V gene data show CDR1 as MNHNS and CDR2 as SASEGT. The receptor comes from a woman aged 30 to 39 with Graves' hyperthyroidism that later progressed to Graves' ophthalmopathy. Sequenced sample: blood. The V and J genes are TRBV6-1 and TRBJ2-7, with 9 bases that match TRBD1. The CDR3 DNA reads TGTGCCAGCGGACGGACAGGGGCGTCCTACGAGCAGTACTTC. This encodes CASGRTGASYEQYF.